This T cell receptor (beta chain) is drawn from a study of PD-1 blockade in classical Hodgkin lymphoma. Points from the study as a whole: No one has yet defined what causes the repertoire differences, which may be disease activity or prior therapy.

The table came from immunoSEQ multiplex PCR; TCRdb's copy has only in-frame clones and leaves some out. The sample lists about 93,000 clones, about nine tenths occurring once. On this clone itself: Its antigen remains unknown.

Every patient relapsed after autologous stem cell transplantation, and brentuximab vedotin exposure varied. The germline V and J ends were trimmed by 5 bases and 4 bases, with 9 bases remaining between them. The CDR3 extends over 13 amino acids. CDR1 and CDR2 (germline): SGHRS, YFSETQ. This TCR derives from a human donor with classical Hodgkin lymphoma. The chain employs TRBV5-1 and TRBJ2-2, with D uncertain. Sample: peripheral blood mononuclear cells (PBMCs), taken before the second cycle of nivolumab. The CDR3 protein is CASSFRTTGELFF. The CDR3 nucleotides are TGCGCCAGCAGTTTTAGGACCACCGGGGAGCTGTTTTTT.